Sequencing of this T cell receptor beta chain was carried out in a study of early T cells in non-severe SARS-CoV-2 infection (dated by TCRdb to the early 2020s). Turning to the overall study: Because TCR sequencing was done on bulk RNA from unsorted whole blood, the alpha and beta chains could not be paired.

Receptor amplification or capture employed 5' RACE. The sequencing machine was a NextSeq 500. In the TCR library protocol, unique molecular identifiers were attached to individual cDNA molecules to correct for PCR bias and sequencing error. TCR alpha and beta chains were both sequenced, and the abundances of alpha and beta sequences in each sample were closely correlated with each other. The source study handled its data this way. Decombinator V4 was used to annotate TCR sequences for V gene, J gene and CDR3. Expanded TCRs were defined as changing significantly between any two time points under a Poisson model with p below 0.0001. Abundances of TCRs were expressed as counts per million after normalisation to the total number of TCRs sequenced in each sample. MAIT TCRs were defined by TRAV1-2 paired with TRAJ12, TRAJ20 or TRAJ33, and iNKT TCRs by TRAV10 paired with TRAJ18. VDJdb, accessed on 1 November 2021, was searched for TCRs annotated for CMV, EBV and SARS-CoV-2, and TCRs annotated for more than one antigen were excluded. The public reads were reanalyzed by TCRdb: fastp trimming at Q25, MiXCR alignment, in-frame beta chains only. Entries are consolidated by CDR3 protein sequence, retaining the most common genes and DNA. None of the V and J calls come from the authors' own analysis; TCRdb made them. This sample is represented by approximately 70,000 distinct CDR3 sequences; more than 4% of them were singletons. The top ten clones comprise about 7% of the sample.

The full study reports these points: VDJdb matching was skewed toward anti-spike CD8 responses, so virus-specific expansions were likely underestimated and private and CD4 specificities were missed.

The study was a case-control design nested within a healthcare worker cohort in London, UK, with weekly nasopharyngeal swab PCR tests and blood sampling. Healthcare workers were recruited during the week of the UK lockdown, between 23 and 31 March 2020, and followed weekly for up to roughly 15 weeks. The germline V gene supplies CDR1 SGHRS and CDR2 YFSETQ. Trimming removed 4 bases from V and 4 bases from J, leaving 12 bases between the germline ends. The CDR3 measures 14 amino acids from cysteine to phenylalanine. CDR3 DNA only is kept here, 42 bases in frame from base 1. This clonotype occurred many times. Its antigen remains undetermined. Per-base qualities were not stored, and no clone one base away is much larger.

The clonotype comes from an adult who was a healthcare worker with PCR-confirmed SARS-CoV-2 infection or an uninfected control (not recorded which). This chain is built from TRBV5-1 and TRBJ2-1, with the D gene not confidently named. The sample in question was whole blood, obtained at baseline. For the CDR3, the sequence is CASSENPDYNEQFF. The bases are TGCGCCAGCAGCGAGAACCCAGATTACAATGAGCAGTTCTTC.